The clone carrying this T cell receptor (beta chain) was observed many times. Its antigen is currently unknown. This record belongs to a study of T cells in Graves' hyperthyroidism and ophthalmopathy. Findings and caveats of the study: Researchers found most expanded thyroid clonotypes above 0.001 in blood as well.

This CDR3 comprises 14 residues. The V segment lost 7 bases and the J segment 6 bases; nucleotides outside the gene matches: 6. The V gene's germline CDR1 is LNHDA and CDR2 SQIVND (reference sequence). There were TCR beta CDR3 regions amplified from RNA transcripts. The HTBI primer set drove a first-round RT-PCR of the TCR CDR3. TCRdb re-derived calls from the multiplex PCR reads in MiXCR, one entry per CDR3 protein. The table shows around 800,000 distinct CDR3 sequences, with around 39% occurring only once. Sequenced material: blood. This clonotype originated in a man between 18 and 35 years old with Graves' hyperthyroidism. This sequence joins TRBV19 and TRBJ1-5, with 10 nucleotides matching TRBD1. This chain's CDR3 is CASTWTGGGQPQHF. CDR3 DNA: TGTGCCAGTACCTGGACAGGGGGAGGTCAGCCCCAGCATTTT.